Below, 22 T cell receptor beta chains from the same sample are listed, as sequenced in a study of blood T cell repertoires in COVID-19. The protocol was immunoSEQ multiplex PCR, while the TCRdb copy is restricted to in-frame clones and leaves out a portion. Here the sample spans hundreds of thousands of clones, 85% to 90% being singletons. The specimen was PBMCs or T cells enriched from blood (not recorded which). The receptor set was obtained from a woman under 30 who had recovered from COVID-19.

The V gene is TRBV7-3, the J gene TRBJ2-3, with 7 positions matching TRBD2. The V gene's germline CDR1 is SGHTA and CDR2 FQGTGA. The CDR3 has 16 amino acids. V was clipped by 4 bases and J by 2 bases; unmatched bases: 9. The CDR3 sequence: CASSSGGEGYTDTQYF. In DNA, the CDR3 is TGTGCCAGCAGCTCGGGCGGGGAGGGATACACAGATACGCAGTATTTT.

The chain has TRBV7-9 and TRBJ2-1, with 12 bases identical to TRBD2. Germline CDR1 SEHNR, CDR2 FQNEAQ (reference sequence). V lost 5 bases and J lost 3; bases outside the gene matches: 2. CDR3 length: 15 residues. CDR3 sequence: CASSLLAGGYNEQFF. CDR3 sequence (DNA): TGTGCCAGCAGCCTACTAGCGGGGGGCTACAATGAGCAGTTCTTC.

This chain joins TRBV27 and TRBJ1-6; D is undetermined. There are 12 residues in the CDR3. V was shortened by 6 bases and J by 7 bases, with 7 bases between the two germline ends. Germline V lookup: CDR1 MNHEY, CDR2 SMNVEV (reference sequence). The chain's CDR3 is CASRERNSPLHF. The CDR3 DNA reads TGTGCCAGCAGAGAGAGGAATTCACCCCTCCACTTT.

V is TRBV3-1 (or the pseudogene TRBV3-2) and J is TRBJ2-5; no reliable D call. Germline CDR1 LGHDT, CDR2 YNNKEL (reference sequence). The CDR3 sequence is 13 residues long. V lost 1 base to trimming and J lost 5 bases, with 8 bases between them. The CDR3 coding sequence is TGTGCCAGCAGCCAAGCTAGGAAGGAGACCCAGTACTTC. Translating it yields CASSQARKETQYF.

CDR3 sequence: CASRLSARTSQETQYF. In DNA form, the CDR3 reads TGTGCCAGCAGGCTCTCCGCCAGGACAAGCCAAGAGACCCAGTACTTC. J is TRBJ2-5 and V is TRBV6-6; the D gene is possibly TRBD1 (5 bases). This CDR3 region has 16 residues. CDR1 and CDR2 from the germline V gene are MNHNY and SVGAGI (reference sequence). V gave up 6 bases and J gave up 1 base, with 18 bases separating them.

This chain uses TRBV7-3 with TRBJ2-1; 7 nucleotides match TRBD2. J lost 10 bases, V lost 5 bases, and 5 bases had no gene match. This CDR3 contains 12 residues. Germline CDR1 and CDR2: SGHTA and FQGTGA. The CDR3 is CASSPSSGEQFF. As DNA, the CDR3 is TGTGCCAGCAGCCCCTCTAGCGGCGAGCAGTTCTTC.

The chain recombines TRBV28 with TRBJ2-7, with 10 bases identical to TRBD2. The CDR3 totals 16 residues. J was trimmed by 7 bases and V by 4 bases; bases with no gene match: 13. Germline V gene sequence: CDR1 MDHEN, CDR2 SYDVKM. For the CDR3, the DNA is TGTGCCAGCAGTTCCCCGAGCGGGGGGGCCGGGAGGGAGCAGTACTTC. Encoded protein: CASSSPSGGAGREQYF.

This clone showed up just once. This chain uses TRBV27 with TRBJ1-2; 12 nucleotides match TRBD1. V lost 3 bases to trimming and J lost 4 bases; unmatched junction nucleotides: 6. The CDR3 length is 16 residues. Germline assignment: CDR1 MNHEY and CDR2 SMNVEV (reference sequence). The CDR3 coding sequence is TGTGCCAGCAGTTTCTGGGACAGGGGGCTTGGCTATGGCTACACCTTC. Its translation is CASSFWDRGLGYGYTF.

The chain combines TRBV14 with TRBJ1-1, with 12 bases that match TRBD1. CDR3 length: 16 amino acids. Germline assignment: CDR1 SGHDN and CDR2 FVKESK. With 6 bases clipped from V and 6 bases from J, the junction kept 11 bases outside the gene matches. In DNA, the CDR3 is TGTGCCAGCAGACCAGCTGGGACAGGGGGCCTCGCTGAAGCTTTCTTT. Translated, it gives CASRPAGTGGLAEAFF. The full variable domain, in which reference TRBV14 and TRBJ1-1 provide the parts outside the CDR3, is EAGVTQFPSHSVIEKGQTVTLRCDPISGHDNLYWYRRVMGKEIKFLLHFVKESKQDESGMPNNRFLAERTGGTYSTLKVQPAELEDSGVYFCASRPAGTGGLAEAFFGQGTRLTVV.

The chain uses TRBV9 and TRBJ1-1; TRBD1 agrees at 9 bases. Germline trimming cut 3 bases from V and 3 bases from J; bases unmatched to any gene: 6. Germline V lookup: CDR1 SGDLS, CDR2 YYNGEE. The CDR3 length is 15 residues. The CDR3 is CASSGQGGIYTEAFF. CDR3 coding DNA: TGTGCCAGCAGCGGACAGGGGGGGATATACACTGAAGCTTTCTTT.

The rearrangement links TRBV6-5 to TRBJ1-2; D uncertain. This CDR3 region has 13 residues. Trimming took 7 bases from V and 0 from J, leaving 9 bases between them. Germline V gene sequence: CDR1 MNHEY, CDR2 SVGAGI. CDR3 loop: CASNHTSNYGYTF. DNA for the CDR3: TGTGCCAGCAATCACACCTCTAACTATGGCTACACCTTC.

This chain joins TRBV5-6 and TRBJ2-7; TRBD1 aligns across 7 bases. Germline CDR1 and CDR2: SGHDT and YYEEEE. J gave up 4 bases and V 3 bases, and 1 base lay outside the gene matches. The CDR3 consists of 12 residues. CDR3 sequence (DNA): TGTGCCAGCAGCTGGGGACAGTACGAGCAGTACTTC. Translation gives CASSWGQYEQYF.

The V call is TRBV13, the J call TRBJ1-1, with TRBD1 matching 8 bases. V dropped 5 bases and J dropped 5; count of bases not matched to a gene: 10. This CDR3 is 15 amino acids long. CDR1 and CDR2 (germline): PRHDT, FYEKMQ (reference sequence). The CDR3 DNA sequence: TGTGCCAGCAGCCCCCGAGACAGGGGTATAACTGAAGCTTTCTTT. It codes for CASSPRDRGITEAFF.

The chain recombines TRBV5-1 with TRBJ2-2; tentative D call: TRBD1 (5 bases). The CDR3 loop spans 15 amino acids. Trimming took off 0 bases at V and 3 bases at J, with 9 bases between the two ends. Germline-derived CDR1 and CDR2 are SGHRS and YFSETQ. CDR3 loop: CASSLGGLDTGELFF. Written as DNA, the CDR3 is TGCGCCAGCAGCTTGGGGGGCCTTGACACCGGGGAGCTGTTTTTT.

The V and J genes are TRBV15 and TRBJ1-4, with D unclear. Germline V gene data show CDR1 as LNHNV and CDR2 as YYDKDF (reference sequence). There are 15 residues in the CDR3. Trimming removed 1 base at V and 5 bases at J, with 11 bases between. CDR3 region: CATSRGGSPNEKLFF. The CDR3 DNA sequence: TGTGCCACCAGCAGAGGCGGCAGTCCAAATGAAAAACTGTTTTTT.

CDR3 residues: CASTPSGGSDTQYF. In DNA, the CDR3 is TGTGCCAGCACACCCAGCGGGGGGTCCGATACGCAGTATTTT. This chain links TRBV11-3 with TRBJ2-3; 9 bases map to TRBD2. Trimming took 7 bases from V and 6 from J; bases not matched to a gene: 8. CDR3 length: 14 residues. CDR1 is SGHNT and CDR2 is YENEEA in the germline V gene. Filled out from reference TRBV11-3 and TRBJ2-3, the complete variable domain reads EAGVVQSPRYKIIEKKQPVAFWCNPISGHNTLYWYLQNLGQGPELLIRYENEEAVDDSQLPKDRFSAERLKGVDSTLKIQPAELGDSAVYLCASTPSGGSDTQYFGPGTRLTVL.

The chain has TRBV6-5 and TRBJ1-2; D might be TRBD1 (5 bases). The CDR3 consists of 15 residues. Trimming removed 3 bases from V and 1 base from J, with 12 bases in between. Germline assignment: CDR1 MNHEY and CDR2 SVGAGI. The CDR3 sequence is CASSYQGNLNYGYTF. DNA of the CDR3: TGTGCCAGCAGTTATCAGGGCAATCTTAACTATGGCTACACCTTC.

CDR3 DNA sequence: TGCAGCGTTGTACAGGGGGCGGTGAACACTGAAGCTTTCTTT. Translation gives CSVVQGAVNTEAFF. The rearrangement uses TRBV29-1 and TRBJ1-1; 9 bases are shared with TRBD1. J was trimmed by 0 bases and V by 4 bases; bases with no gene match: 3. The CDR3 totals 14 residues. CDR1 is SQVTM, CDR2 ANQGSEA, per germline. The full variable domain, its missing parts supplied by reference TRBV29-1 and TRBJ1-1, is SAVISQKPSRDICQRGTSLTIQCQVDSQVTMMFWYRQQPGQSLTLIATANQGSEATYESGFVIDKFPISRPNLTFSTLTVSNMSPEDSSIYLCSVVQGAVNTEAFFGQGTRLTVV.

The chain uses TRBV6-5 and TRBJ2-1, with 9 bases aligning to TRBD1. J was trimmed by 3 bases and V by 5 bases; bases with no gene match: 5. The CDR3 sequence is 15 residues long. Germline CDR1 MNHEY, CDR2 SVGAGI. The CDR3 bases are TGTGCCAGCAGTAACCCGGGACAGGGCTACAATGAGCAGTTCTTC. Its protein product is CASSNPGQGYNEQFF.

The genes are TRBV19 and TRBJ1-5; 7 bases agree with TRBD1. The CDR3 runs 13 residues. Germline-derived CDR1 and CDR2 are LNHDA and SQIVND (reference sequence). V gave up 2 bases and J gave up 5 bases; unmatched junction bases: 0. The CDR3 loop is CASSIQGDQPQHF. The CDR3, as DNA: TGTGCCAGTAGTATACAGGGGGATCAGCCCCAGCATTTT.

This rearrangement joins TRBV3-1 (or the pseudogene TRBV3-2) to TRBJ1-6; 8 bases map to TRBD1. Trimming removed 0 bases from V and 9 bases from J; junction bases left unmatched: 13. The CDR3 runs to 18 residues. CDR1 LGHDT and CDR2 YNNKEL come from the germline V gene (reference sequence). The CDR3 DNA reads TGTGCCAGCAGCCAAGATCTCGGTACAGGGGGGATCGCTTCACCCCTCCACTTT. It is translated as CASSQDLGTGGIASPLHF.

The chain carries TRBV28 and TRBJ2-7; TRBD1 is a possible D gene (6 bases). Germline values: CDR1 MDHEN, CDR2 SYDVKM. This CDR3 is built from 15 residues. The V and J ends lost 6 bases and 0 bases respectively, with 15 bases between them. The CDR3 sequence: CASRATGTYSYEQYF. Here the CDR3 DNA reads TGTGCCAGCAGAGCTACCGGGACATACTCCTACGAGCAGTACTTC.